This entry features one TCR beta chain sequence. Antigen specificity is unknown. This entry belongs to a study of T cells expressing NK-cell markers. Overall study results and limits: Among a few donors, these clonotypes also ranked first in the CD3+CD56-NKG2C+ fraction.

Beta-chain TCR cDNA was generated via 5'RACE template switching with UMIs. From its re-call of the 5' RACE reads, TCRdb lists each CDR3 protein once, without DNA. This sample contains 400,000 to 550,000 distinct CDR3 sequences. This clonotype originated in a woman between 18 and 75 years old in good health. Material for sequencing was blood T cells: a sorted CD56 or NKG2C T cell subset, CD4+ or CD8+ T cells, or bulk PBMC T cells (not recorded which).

Here the CDR3 reads CASRATGNENAEAFF. The gene calls are TRBV27 and TRBJ1-1; with no DNA, the TCRdb D assignment of TRBD1 cannot be verified. This CDR3 is 15 amino acids long. Per the germline V gene, CDR1 is MNHEY and CDR2 is SMNVEV (reference sequence).